Given below is one T cell receptor beta chain in context. Its antigen is not identified. The junction differs from germline at one of its ends, possibly a read error. Germline lookup yields CDR1 ENHRY and CDR2 SYGVKD. This CDR3 spans 15 amino acids. Through a sample-barcoded 5' primer and a J-beta primer mix, a second PCR was run for roughly 6 to 11 cycles. No fewer than 3 million CDR3-containing paired-end reads came from each sample. TCRdb called the 5' RACE reads again in MiXCR, with one record for every CDR3 protein. The sample consists of about 570,000 distinct CDR3 sequences, 27% of them appearing once. Healthy Russian Caucasian donors spanned ages about 6 to 100 years. The data originate from a study of blood T cells in healthy people across ages. Overall study findings and caveats: Long-lived donors carried more naive CD4+ cells and greater diversity than aged donors. From one million sequenced T cells, diversity estimates were lower bounds.

This sequence originates from a woman aged 70-85 years in good health. This chain links TRBV10-3 with TRBJ2-3; D is uncertain. Sequenced sample: blood. DNA of the CDR3: TGTGCCGTCAGTGCCCTTTTACCAAGCACAGATACGCAGTATTTT. It is translated as CAVSALLPSTDTQYF.